The T cell receptor beta chain described here comes from a study of post-analysis software for immune sequencing data. Study observations and caveats: Roughly 5 TRBV segments, including TRBV5-6, TRBV5-1 and TRBV20-1, were more frequent in patients than controls.

Unique molecular identifiers had been added to the TCR beta cDNA libraries. A single record per CDR3 protein comes from TCRdb applying MiXCR to the PCR reads. This sample yields 350,000 to 500,000 distinct CDR3 sequences, of which approximately 38% are seen a single time; roughly 8.2% belongs to the top ten. This clonotype occurred a few times. Its target is not known. The CDR3 is 18 amino acids. V gave up 8 bases and J gave up 0 bases; unmatched junction bases: 16. Germline V gene data show CDR1 as DFQATT and CDR2 as SNEGSKA (reference sequence). Sequencing was performed on blood. The TCR was taken from a girl aged 2 to 9 with multiple sclerosis. V gene TRBV20-1 combines with J gene TRBJ2-7; TRBD2 matches at 13 bases. The CDR3 here is CSLLGLAGEVFSSYEQYF. The CDR3 coding sequence is TGCAGTCTTCTCGGACTAGCGGGAGAGGTGTTTAGCTCCTACGAGCAGTACTTC.